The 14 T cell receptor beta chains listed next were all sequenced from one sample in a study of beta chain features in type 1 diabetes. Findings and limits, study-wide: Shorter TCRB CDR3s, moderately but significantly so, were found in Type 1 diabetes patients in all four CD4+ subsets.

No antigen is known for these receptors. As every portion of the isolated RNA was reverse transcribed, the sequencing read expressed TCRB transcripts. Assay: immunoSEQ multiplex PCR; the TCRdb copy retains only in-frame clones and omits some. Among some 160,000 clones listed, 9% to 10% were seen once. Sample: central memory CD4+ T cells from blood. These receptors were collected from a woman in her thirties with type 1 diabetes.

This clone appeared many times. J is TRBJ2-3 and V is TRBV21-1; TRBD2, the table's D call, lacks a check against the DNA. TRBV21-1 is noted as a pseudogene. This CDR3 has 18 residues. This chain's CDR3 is CASSKQYVGLAVTDTQYF. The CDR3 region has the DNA TGTGCCAGCAGCAAACAATATGTTGGGCTAGCGGTCACAGATACGCAGTATTTT.

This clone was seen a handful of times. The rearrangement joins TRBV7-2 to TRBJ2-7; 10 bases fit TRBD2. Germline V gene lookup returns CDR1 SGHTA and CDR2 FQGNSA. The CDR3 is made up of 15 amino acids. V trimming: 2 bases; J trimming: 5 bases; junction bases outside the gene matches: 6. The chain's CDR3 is CASSLLAGVTDEQYF. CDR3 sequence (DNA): TGTGCCAGCAGCTTACTAGCGGGAGTAACGGACGAGCAGTACTTC.

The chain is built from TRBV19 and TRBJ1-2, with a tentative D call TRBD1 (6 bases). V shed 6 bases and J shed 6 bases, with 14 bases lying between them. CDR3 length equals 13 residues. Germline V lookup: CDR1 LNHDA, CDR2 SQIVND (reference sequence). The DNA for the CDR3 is TGTGCCAGTAGCCAAGAGGGGGTGGATGGCTACACCTTC. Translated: CASSQEGVDGYTF.

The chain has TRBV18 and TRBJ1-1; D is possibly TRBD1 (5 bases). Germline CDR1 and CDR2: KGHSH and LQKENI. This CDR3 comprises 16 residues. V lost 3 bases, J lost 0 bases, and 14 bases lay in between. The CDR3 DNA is TGTGCCAGCTCACCGAGTGTAGCAGGGATGAACACTGAAGCTTTCTTT. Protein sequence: CASSPSVAGMNTEAFF.

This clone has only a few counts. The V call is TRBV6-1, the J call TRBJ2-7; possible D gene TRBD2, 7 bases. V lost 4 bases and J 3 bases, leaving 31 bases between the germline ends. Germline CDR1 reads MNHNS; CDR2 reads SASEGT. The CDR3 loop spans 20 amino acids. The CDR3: CASSGGFGGDRSGTFYEQYF. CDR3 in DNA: TGTGCCAGCAGTGGTGGGTTCGGGGGCGATAGAAGCGGGACCTTCTACGAGCAGTACTTC.

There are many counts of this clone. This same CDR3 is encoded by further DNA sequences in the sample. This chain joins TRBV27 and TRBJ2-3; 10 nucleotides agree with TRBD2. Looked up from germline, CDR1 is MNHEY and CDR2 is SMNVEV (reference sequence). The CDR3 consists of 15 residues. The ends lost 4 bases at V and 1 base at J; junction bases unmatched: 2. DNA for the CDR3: TGTGCCAGCAGTTCAGGACTAGCGGGCACAGATACGCAGTATTTT. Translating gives CASSSGLAGTDTQYF.

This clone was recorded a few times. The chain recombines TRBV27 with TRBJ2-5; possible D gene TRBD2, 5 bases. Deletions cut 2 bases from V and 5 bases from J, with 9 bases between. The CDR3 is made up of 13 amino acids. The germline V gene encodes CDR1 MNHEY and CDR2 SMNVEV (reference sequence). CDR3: CASSLGRVETQYF. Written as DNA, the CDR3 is TGTGCCAGCAGTTTAGGGCGGGTGGAGACCCAGTACTTC.

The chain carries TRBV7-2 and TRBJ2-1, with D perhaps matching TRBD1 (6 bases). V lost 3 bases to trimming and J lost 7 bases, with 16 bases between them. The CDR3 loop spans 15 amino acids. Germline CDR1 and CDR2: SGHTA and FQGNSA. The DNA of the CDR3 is TGTGCCAGCAGCTTGTACCAGGGGAATGGGAATGAGCAGTTCTTC. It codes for CASSLYQGNGNEQFF.

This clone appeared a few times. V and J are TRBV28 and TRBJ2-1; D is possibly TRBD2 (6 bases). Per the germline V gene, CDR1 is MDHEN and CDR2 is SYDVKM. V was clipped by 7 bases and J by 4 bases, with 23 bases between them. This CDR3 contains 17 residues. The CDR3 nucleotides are TGTGCCAGCACCTTGGGAGGACGAAGGATTTCTTACAATGAGCAGTTCTTC. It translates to CASTLGGRRISYNEQFF.

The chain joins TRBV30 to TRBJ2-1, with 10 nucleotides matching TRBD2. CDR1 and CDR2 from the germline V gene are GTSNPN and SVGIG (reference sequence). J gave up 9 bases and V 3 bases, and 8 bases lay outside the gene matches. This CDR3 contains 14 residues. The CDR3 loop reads CAWRGTSAPGEQFF. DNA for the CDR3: TGTGCCTGGAGGGGGACTAGCGCCCCCGGTGAGCAGTTCTTC.

The CDR3 protein is CASSLAWAATNEKLFF. DNA for the CDR3: TGTGCCAGCAGCTTAGCGTGGGCAGCAACTAATGAAAAACTGTTTTTT. V gene TRBV7-2 combines with J gene TRBJ1-4; D unresolved. CDR3 length: 16 amino acids. Germline V gene data show CDR1 as SGHTA and CDR2 as FQGNSA. Trimming took off 0 bases at V and 0 bases at J, with 8 bases between the two ends.

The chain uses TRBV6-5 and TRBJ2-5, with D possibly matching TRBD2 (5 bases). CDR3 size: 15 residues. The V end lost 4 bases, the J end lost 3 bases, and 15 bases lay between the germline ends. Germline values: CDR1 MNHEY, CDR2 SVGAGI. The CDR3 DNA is TGTGCCAGCAGTTTTGAGGGAGTATTCAAAGAGACCCAGTACTTC. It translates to CASSFEGVFKETQYF.

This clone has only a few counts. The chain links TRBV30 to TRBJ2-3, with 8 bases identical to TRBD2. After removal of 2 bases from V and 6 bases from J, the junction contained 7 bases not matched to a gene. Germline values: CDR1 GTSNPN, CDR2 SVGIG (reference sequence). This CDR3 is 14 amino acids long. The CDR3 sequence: CAWSRTSGGDTQYF. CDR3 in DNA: TGTGCCTGGAGTAGAACTAGCGGAGGGGATACGCAGTATTTT.

CDR3 nucleotides: TGTGCCAGCAGCCAAGTAACAGGGGAGGCCTCTGGGGCCAACGTCCTGACTTTC. As protein: CASSQVTGEASGANVLTF. The rearrangement joins TRBV4-2 to TRBJ2-6, with D tentatively TRBD1 (7 bases). CDR1 is LGHNA, CDR2 YNFKEQ, per germline. V was cut by 1 base and J by 0 bases, with 13 bases left in between. CDR3 length: 18 amino acids.